Listed below are T cell receptor beta chains from one sample, sequenced in a study of blood T cell repertoires in COVID-19. Profiled with immunoSEQ multiplex PCR; TCRdb holds only in-frame clones, not every one. The sample carries around 140,000 clones, 82% recorded once. Sample: peripheral blood. The receptors were gathered from a human donor with acute or convalescent COVID-19. The donor label of this sample is uncertain. Each CDR3 is given with its conserved first and last residue. A D gene is named only where the DNA matches it firmly. Clone size is not always given. Where it is, it says once, few, many or a class for expanded clones.

abundance	v_gene	j_gene	d_gene	CDR3nt	CDR3aa
-	TRBV7-2	TRBJ1-3	-	TGTGCCAGCAGCCTTAATACAGGGTATTCTGGAAACACCATATATTTT	CASSLNTGYSGNTIYF
-	TRBV27	TRBJ2-5	TRBD1	TGTGCCAGCAGTTTACGGACTCAGGGGGCTAGAGAGACCCAGTACTTC	CASSLRTQGARETQYF
-	TRBV10-3	TRBJ1-2	TRBD1	TGTGCCATCAGTGAGACAGGGGACTATGGCTACACCTTC	CAISETGDYGYTF
-	TRBV18	TRBJ1-2	TRBD1	TGTGCCAGCTCACCAAGTAGTGAAGGGGGCATATATGGCTACACCTTC	CASSPSSEGGIYGYTF
few	TRBV7-3	TRBJ2-5	TRBD2	TGTGCCAGCAGCTTAAATGGCGGGGGGCCAGAGACCCAGTACTTC	CASSLNGGGPETQYF
-	TRBV3-1/TRBV3-2	TRBJ2-3	-	TGTGCCAGCAGCCAAGAAACCGGAGGTGGCACAGATACGCAGTATTTT	CASSQETGGGTDTQYF
-	TRBV29-1	TRBJ1-2	TRBD1	TGCAGCGTTGCCTGGGACAGGGGGCTGCATGGCTACACCTTC	CSVAWDRGLHGYTF
once	TRBV19	TRBJ1-1	TRBD1	TGTGCCAGTAGTCCCAGGGGGCGATGGACTGAAGCTTTCTTT	CASSPRGRWTEAFF
-	TRBV7-2	TRBJ2-6	-	TGTGCCAGCAGCGTGGTGGACGGGAGCTCTGGGGCCAACGTCCTGACTTTC	CASSVVDGSSGANVLTF
-	TRBV12-5	TRBJ2-1	-	TGTGCTAGTGGTTTCAACAATGAGCAGTTCTTC	CASGFNNEQFF
-	TRBV30	TRBJ1-6	-	TGTGCCTGGAACGATCTAGAAAATTCACCCCTCCACTTT	CAWNDLENSPLHF
-	TRBV6-2/TRBV6-3	TRBJ2-5	TRBD2	TGTGCCAGCAGTCGACTAGCGGGGGGGATCCAAGAGACCCAGTACTTC	CASSRLAGGIQETQYF
-	TRBV5-1	TRBJ1-1	-	TGCGCCAGCAGCCCCGCCGCGGTGAACACTGAAGCTTTCTTT	CASSPAAVNTEAFF
-	TRBV18	TRBJ1-5	-	TGTGCCAGCTCACCCGAGTACAATCAGCCCCAGCATTTT	CASSPEYNQPQHF
once	TRBV19	TRBJ1-5	TRBD1	TGTGCCAGTAGTACAACCGGGACAGGGTATCAGCCCCAGCATTTT	CASSTTGTGYQPQHF
-	TRBV2	TRBJ1-2	-	TGTGCCAGCCATAGGACAGTTAACTATGGCTACACCTTC	CASHRTVNYGYTF
-	TRBV2	TRBJ1-5	-	TGTGCCAGCAGTGAGAGGGGGTACAATCAGCCCCAGCATTTT	CASSERGYNQPQHF
-	TRBV6-5	TRBJ2-7	TRBD1	TGTGCCAGCAGAGGTGGGACAGGGGGCCACGAGCAGTACTTC	CASRGGTGGHEQYF
-	TRBV21-1	TRBJ1-1	-	TGTGCCAGCAGCAAAAGGGTGGAGGACACTGAAGCTTTCTTT	CASSKRVEDTEAFF
-	TRBV11-2	TRBJ1-6	-	TGTGCCAGCAGCTTAGGGTCCCAGGTAAAATCGACACCCCTCCACTTT	CASSLGSQVKSTPLHF
-	TRBV6-5	TRBJ1-1	-	TGTGCCAGCAGCGCAGGGATTGAGTACACTGAAGCTTTCTTT	CASSAGIEYTEAFF
-	TRBV9	TRBJ1-4	-	TGTGCCAGCAGCGTAGTTCCCTTTGCAACTAATGAAAAACTGTTTTTT	CASSVVPFATNEKLFF
-	TRBV10-1	TRBJ2-3	-	TGCGCCAGCAGCCCGCGATTGACAGATACGCAGTATTTT	CASSPRLTDTQYF
-	TRBV5-4	TRBJ1-6	-	TGTGCCAGCAGCCTCGAGCTAAATAATTCACCCCTCCACTTT	CASSLELNNSPLHF
-	TRBV7-9	TRBJ1-2	-	TGTGCCAGCAGCTTACCGGGAGCAAACTATGGCTACACCTTC	CASSLPGANYGYTF
-	TRBV7-8	TRBJ2-5	-	TGTGCCAGCAGCTTAGTCCGTGTCCCCCGGGGGCAAGAGACCCAGTACTTC	CASSLVRVPRGQETQYF
-	TRBV19	TRBJ2-5	-	TGTGCCAGTAGTGCAGGGGTGTACGAAGAGACCCAGTACTTC	CASSAGVYEETQYF
-	TRBV7-2	TRBJ1-2	TRBD1	TGTGCCAGCAGCGCGTCGGGACAGCCCTACTATGGCTACACCTTC	CASSASGQPYYGYTF
-	TRBV4-2	TRBJ1-2	-	TGTGCCAGCAGCCAAGATGGCGGCAGGGTGGAAAACGGCTACACCTTC	CASSQDGGRVENGYTF